This TCR beta chain was documented in a study of radiotherapy plus CTLA-4 blockade in lung cancer. About the research overall: An objective response was seen in about a sixth of patients, and disease control in more than 25%.

Concerning this clone itself: Its target is not known.

Assay used: immunoSEQ multiplex PCR; TCRdb lists only in-frame clones, some missing. The data hold some 90,000 clones, with around 83% observed a single time. Study observations and caveats: TCR clones originating in tumors grew in number in blood after radiotherapy plus ipilimumab. Strongest reported response predictors: early blood clone changes and post-radiation interferon-beta.

Ipilimumab-mediated CTLA-4 blockade plus focal radiation was given to patients having chemo-refractory metastatic non-small-cell lung cancer. The V gene's germline CDR1 is SGHAT and CDR2 FQNNGV. The J segment lost 9 bases and the V segment lost 0 bases, leaving 6 bases of the junction unmatched. This CDR3 region has 15 residues. The receptor's source is a human donor with non-small cell lung cancer who had stable disease on radiotherapy plus ipilimumab. The V and J genes are TRBV11-2 and TRBJ2-1; 9 bases align to TRBD2. Sample: peripheral blood, taken from a patient treated with radiotherapy plus ipilimumab. CDR3 region: CASSLDSGRGGEQFF. The CDR3 nucleotides read TGTGCCAGCAGCTTAGATAGCGGGAGAGGTGGTGAGCAGTTCTTC. Full variable domain (outside the CDR3, taken from reference TRBV11-2 and TRBJ2-1): EAGVAQSPRYKIIEKRQSVAFWCNPISGHATLYWYQQILGQGPKLLIQFQNNGVVDDSQLPKDRFSAERLKGVDSTLKIQPAKLEDSAVYLCASSLDSGRGGEQFFGPGTRLTVL.